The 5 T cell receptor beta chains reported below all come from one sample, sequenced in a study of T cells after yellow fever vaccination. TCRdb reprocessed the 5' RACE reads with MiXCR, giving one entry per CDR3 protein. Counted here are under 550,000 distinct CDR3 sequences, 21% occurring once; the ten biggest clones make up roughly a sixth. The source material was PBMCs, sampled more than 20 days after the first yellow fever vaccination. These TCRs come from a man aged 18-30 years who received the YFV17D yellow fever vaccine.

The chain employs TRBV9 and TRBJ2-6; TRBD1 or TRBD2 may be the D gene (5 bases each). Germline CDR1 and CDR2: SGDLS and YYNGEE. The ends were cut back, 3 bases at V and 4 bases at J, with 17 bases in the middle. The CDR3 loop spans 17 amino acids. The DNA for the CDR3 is TGTGCCAGCAGCGCGAGGGGAACAGTGGAAGGGGCCAACGTCCTGACTTTC. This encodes CASSARGTVEGANVLTF.

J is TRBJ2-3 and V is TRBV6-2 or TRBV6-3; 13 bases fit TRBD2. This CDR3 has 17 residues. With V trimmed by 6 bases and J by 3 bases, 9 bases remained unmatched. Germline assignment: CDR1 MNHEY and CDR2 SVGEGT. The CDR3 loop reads CASSPWTSGGSTDTQYF. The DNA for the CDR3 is TGTGCCAGCAGCCCCTGGACTAGCGGGGGATCTACAGATACGCAGTATTTT.

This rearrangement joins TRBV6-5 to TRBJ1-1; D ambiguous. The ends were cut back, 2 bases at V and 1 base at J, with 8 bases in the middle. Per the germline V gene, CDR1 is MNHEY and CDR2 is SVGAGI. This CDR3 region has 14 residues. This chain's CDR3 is CASSYLLENTEAFF. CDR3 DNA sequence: TGTGCCAGCAGTTACCTGCTGGAGAACACTGAAGCTTTCTTT.

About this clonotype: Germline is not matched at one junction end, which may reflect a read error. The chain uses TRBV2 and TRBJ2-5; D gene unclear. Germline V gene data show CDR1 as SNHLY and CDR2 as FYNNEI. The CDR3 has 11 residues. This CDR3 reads CASKYQETQYF. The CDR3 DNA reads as TGTGCCAGCAAGTACCAGGAGACCCAGTACTTC.

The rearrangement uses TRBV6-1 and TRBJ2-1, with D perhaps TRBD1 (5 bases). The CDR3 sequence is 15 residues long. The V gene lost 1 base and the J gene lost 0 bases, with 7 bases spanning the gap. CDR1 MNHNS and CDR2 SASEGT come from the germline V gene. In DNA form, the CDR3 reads TGTGCCAGCAGTGAAGACAGGTTCTCCTACAATGAGCAGTTCTTC. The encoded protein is CASSEDRFSYNEQFF.